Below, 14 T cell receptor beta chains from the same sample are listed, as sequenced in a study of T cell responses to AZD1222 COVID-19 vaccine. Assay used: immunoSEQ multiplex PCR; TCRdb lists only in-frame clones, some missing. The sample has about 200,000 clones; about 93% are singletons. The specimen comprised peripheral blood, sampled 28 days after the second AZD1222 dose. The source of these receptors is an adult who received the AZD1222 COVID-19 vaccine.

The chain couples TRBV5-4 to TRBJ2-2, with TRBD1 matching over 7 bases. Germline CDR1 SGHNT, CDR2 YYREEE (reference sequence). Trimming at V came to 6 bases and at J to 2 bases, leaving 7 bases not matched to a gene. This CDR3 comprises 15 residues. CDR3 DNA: TGTGCCAGCACCAGGGGGAATCTAAACACCGGGGAGCTGTTTTTT. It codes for CASTRGNLNTGELFF.

The CDR3: CASSEAKGQGAGYGYTF. DNA for the CDR3: TGTGCCAGCAGTGAAGCGAAGGGACAGGGGGCCGGCTATGGCTACACCTTC. The rearrangement links TRBV6-1 to TRBJ1-2; TRBD1 aligns across 12 bases. The CDR3 has 17 residues. V was pared by 0 bases and J by 4 bases, with 6 bases of the junction left unmatched. Germline V gene data show CDR1 as MNHNS and CDR2 as SASEGT.

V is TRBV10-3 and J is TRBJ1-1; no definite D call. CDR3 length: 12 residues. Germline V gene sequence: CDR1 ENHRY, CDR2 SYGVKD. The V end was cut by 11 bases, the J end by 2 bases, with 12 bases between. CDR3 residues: CAADGLNTEAFF. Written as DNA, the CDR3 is TGTGCCGCCGACGGACTCAACACTGAAGCTTTCTTT.

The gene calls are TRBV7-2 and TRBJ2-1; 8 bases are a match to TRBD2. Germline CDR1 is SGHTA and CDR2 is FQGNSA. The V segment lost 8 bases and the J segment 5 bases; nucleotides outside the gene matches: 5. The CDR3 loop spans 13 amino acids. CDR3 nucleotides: TGTGCCAGCCTTCGCGGGGGGAACAATGAGCAGTTCTTC. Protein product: CASLRGGNNEQFF.

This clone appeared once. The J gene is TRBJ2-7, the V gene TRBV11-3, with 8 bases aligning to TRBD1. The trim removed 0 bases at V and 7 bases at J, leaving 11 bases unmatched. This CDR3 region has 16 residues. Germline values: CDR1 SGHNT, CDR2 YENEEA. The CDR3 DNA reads TGTGCCAGCAGCTTAGAGGGTGGGCAGGGGGCGCGGGAGCAGTACTTC. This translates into CASSLEGGQGAREQYF.

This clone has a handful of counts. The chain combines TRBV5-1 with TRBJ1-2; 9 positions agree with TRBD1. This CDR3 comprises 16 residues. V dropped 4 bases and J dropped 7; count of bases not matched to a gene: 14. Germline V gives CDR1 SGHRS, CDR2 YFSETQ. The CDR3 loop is CASSLADPGQGGGYTF. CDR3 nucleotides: TGCGCCAGCAGCCTCGCCGATCCGGGACAGGGCGGTGGCTACACCTTC.

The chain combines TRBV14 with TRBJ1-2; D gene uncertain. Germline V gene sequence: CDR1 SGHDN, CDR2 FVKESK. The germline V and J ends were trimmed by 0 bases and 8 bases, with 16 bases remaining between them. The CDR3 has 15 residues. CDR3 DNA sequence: TGTGCCAGCAGCCAAGATTATGGAGGGTGGAGCGGCTACACCTTC. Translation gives CASSQDYGGWSGYTF.

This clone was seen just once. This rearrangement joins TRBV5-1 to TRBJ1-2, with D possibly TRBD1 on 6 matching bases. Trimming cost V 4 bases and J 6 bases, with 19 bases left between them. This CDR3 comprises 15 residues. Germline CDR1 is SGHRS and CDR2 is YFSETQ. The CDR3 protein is CASSTKDSPGDGYTF. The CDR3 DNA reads TGCGCCAGCAGCACCAAGGACAGTCCTGGAGATGGCTACACCTTC. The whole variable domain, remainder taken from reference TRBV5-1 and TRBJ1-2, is KAGVTQTPRYLIKTRGQQVTLSCSPISGHRSVSWYQQTPGQGLQFLFEYFSETQRNKGNFPGRFSGRQFSNSRSEMNVSTLELGDSALYLCASSTKDSPGDGYTFGSGTRLTVV.

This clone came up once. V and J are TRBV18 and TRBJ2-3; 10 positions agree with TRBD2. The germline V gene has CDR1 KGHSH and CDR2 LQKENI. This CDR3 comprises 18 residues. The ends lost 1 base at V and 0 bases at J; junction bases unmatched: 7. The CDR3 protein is CASSPQAGGGPSTDTQYF. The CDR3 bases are TGTGCCAGCTCACCACAAGCGGGGGGGGGCCCTAGCACAGATACGCAGTATTTT.

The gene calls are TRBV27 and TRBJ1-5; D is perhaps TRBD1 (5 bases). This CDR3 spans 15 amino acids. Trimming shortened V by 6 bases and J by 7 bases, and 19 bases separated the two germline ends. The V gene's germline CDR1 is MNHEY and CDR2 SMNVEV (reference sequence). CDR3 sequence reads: CASSPGGSVGQPQHF. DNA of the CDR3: TGTGCCAGCAGCCCGGGGGGGAGCGTGGGCCAGCCCCAGCATTTT.

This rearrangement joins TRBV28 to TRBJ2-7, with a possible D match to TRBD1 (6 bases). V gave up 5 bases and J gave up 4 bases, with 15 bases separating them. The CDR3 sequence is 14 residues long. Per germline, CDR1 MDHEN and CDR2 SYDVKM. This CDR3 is CASSTPGHPYEQYF. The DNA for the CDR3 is TGTGCCAGCAGTACTCCGGGACACCCATACGAGCAGTACTTC.

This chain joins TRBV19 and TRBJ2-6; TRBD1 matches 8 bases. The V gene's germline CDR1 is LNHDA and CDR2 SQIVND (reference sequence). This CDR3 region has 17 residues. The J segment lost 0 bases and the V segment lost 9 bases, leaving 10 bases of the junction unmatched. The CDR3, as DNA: TGTGCCAGCCACAGGACAGGGCTAGACTCTGGGGCCAACGTCCTGACTTTC. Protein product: CASHRTGLDSGANVLTF.

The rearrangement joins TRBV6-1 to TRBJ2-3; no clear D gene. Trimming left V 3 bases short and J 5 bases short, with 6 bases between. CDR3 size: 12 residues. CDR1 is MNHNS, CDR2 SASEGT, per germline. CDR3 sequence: CASSENGDTQYF. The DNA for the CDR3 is TGTGCCAGCAGTGAGAACGGAGATACGCAGTATTTT.

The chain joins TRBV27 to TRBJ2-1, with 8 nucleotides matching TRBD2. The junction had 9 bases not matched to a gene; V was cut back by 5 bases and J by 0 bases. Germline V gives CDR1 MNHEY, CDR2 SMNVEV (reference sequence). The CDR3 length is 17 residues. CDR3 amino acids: CASSLLRGGRSYNEQFF. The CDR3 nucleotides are TGTGCCAGCAGTCTTCTTCGGGGGGGGCGCTCCTACAATGAGCAGTTCTTC.